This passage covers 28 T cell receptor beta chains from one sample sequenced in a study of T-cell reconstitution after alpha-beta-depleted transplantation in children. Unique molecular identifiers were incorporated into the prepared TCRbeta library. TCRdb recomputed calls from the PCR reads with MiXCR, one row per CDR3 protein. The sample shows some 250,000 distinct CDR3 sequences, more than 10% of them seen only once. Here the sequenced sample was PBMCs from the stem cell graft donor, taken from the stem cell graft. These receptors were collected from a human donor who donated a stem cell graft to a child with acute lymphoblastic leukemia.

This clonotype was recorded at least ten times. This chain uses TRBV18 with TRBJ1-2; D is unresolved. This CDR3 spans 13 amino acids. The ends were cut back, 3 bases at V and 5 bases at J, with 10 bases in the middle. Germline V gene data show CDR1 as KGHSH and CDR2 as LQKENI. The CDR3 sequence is CASSPRREYGYTF. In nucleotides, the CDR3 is TGTGCCAGCTCACCGCGGCGGGAGTATGGCTACACCTTC.

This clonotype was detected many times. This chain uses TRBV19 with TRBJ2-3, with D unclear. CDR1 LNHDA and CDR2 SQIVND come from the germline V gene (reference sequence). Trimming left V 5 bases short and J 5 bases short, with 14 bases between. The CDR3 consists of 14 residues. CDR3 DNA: TGTGCCAGTAGTCCACCAATGATATTAGATACGCAGTATTTT. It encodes CASSPPMILDTQYF.

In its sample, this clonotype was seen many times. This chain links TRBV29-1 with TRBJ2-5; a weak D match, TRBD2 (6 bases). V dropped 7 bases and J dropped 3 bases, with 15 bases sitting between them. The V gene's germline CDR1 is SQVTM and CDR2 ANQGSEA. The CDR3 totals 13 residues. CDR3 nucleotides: TGCAGCGCCCAACGGGGGTTGGAAGAGACCCAGTACTTC. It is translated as CSAQRGLEETQYF.

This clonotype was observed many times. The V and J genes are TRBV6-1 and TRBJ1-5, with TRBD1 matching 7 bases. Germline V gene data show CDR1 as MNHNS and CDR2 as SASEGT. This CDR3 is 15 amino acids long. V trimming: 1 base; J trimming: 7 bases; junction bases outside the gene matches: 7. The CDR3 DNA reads TGTGCCAGCAGTGAAGTGAGGGGGCTTGACCAGCCCCAGCATTTT. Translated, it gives CASSEVRGLDQPQHF.

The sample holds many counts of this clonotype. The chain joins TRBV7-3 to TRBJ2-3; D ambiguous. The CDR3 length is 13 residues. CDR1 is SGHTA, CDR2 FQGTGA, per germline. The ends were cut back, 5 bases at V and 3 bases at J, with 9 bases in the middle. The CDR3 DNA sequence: TGTGCCAGCAGCCTGGGCCCAACAGATACGCAGTATTTT. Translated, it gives CASSLGPTDTQYF.

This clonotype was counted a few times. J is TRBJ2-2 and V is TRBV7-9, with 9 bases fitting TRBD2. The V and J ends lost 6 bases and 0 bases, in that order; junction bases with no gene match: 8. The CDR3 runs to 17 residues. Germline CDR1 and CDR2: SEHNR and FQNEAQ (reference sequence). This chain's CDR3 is CASRPDLAGPNTGELFF. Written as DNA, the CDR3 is TGTGCCAGCAGACCCGATCTAGCGGGACCGAACACCGGGGAGCTGTTTTTT.

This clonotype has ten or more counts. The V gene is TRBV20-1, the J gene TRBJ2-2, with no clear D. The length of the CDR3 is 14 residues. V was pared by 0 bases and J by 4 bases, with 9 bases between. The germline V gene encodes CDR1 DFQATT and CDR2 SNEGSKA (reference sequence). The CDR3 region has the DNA TGCAGTGCTAGAGACGGTGGATCCACCGGGGAGCTGTTTTTT. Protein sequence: CSARDGGSTGELFF.

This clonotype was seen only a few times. The CDR3 is CASSPRRVANEKLFF. The CDR3 DNA reads TGTGCCAGCAGCCCTCGTAGGGTTGCTAATGAAAAACTGTTTTTT. This chain joins TRBV7-9 and TRBJ1-4; no clear D gene. The CDR3 consists of 15 residues. V lost 5 bases and J lost 3, with 13 bases in between. Germline V gene data show CDR1 as SEHNR and CDR2 as FQNEAQ (reference sequence). Looking up the rest from reference TRBV7-9 and TRBJ1-4 gives the full variable domain: DTGVSQNPRHKITKRGQNVTFRCDPISEHNRLYWYRQTLGQGPEFLTYFQNEAQLEKSRLLSDRFSAERPKGSFSTLEIQRTEQGDSAMYLCASSPRRVANEKLFFGSGTQLSVL.

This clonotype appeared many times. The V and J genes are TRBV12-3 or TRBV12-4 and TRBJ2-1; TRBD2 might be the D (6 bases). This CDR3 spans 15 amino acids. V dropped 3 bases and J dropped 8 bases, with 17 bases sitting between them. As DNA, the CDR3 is TGTGCCAGCAGTTTTAGTAGCGGAGAGGCCGATGAGCAGTTCTTC. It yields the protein CASSFSSGEADEQFF.

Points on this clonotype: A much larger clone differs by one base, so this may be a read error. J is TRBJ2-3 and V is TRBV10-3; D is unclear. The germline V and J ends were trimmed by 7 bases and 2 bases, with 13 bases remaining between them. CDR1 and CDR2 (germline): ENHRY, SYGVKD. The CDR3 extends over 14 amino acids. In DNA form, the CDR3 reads TGTGCCATCACGGACCCACTATACACAGATACGCAGTATTTT. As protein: CAITDPLYTDTQYF.

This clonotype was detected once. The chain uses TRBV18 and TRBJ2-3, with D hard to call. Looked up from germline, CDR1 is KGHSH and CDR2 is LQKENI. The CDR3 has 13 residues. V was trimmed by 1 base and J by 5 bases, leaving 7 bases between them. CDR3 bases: TGTGCCAGCTCACCACGGACCCTAGATACGCAGTATTTT. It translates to CASSPRTLDTQYF.

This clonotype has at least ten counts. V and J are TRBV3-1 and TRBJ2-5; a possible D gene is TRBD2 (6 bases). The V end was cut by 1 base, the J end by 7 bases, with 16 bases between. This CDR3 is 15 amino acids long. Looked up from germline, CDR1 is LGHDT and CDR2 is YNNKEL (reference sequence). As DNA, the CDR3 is TGTGCCAGCAGCCAAGGAAGAAGTCCGCGGGGGACCCAGTACTTC. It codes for CASSQGRSPRGTQYF.

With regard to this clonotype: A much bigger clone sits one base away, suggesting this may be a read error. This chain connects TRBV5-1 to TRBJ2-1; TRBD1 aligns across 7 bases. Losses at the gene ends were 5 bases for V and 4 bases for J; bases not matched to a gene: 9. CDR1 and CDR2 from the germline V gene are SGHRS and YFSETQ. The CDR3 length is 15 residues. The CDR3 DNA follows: TGCGCCAGCAGAGTTACAGGGGTCCAATACAATGAGCAGTTCTTC. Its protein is CASRVTGVQYNEQFF.

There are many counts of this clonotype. CDR3 residues: CSARDPASYEQYF. CDR3 in DNA: TGCAGTGCTAGAGATCCAGCGTCCTACGAGCAGTACTTC. The chain employs TRBV20-1 and TRBJ2-7; no clear D gene. The germline V and J ends were trimmed by 0 bases and 1 base, with 7 bases remaining between them. Germline CDR1 DFQATT, CDR2 SNEGSKA (reference sequence). CDR3 length equals 13 residues.

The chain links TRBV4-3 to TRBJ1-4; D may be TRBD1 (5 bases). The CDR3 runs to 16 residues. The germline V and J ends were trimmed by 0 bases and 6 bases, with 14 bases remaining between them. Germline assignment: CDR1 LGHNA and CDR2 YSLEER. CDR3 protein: CASSQDGEPGYEKLFF. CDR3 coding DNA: TGCGCCAGCAGCCAAGATGGGGAACCAGGGTATGAAAAACTGTTTTTT.

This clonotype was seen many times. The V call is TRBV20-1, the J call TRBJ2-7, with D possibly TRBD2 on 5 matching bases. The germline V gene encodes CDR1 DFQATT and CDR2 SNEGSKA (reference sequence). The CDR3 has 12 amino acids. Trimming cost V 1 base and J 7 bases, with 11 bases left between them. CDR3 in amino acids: CSARAPGGEQYF. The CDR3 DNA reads TGCAGTGCTAGAGCTCCCGGAGGAGAGCAGTACTTC.

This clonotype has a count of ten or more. CDR3 amino acids: CSASPLRGSYNEQFF. The CDR3 nucleotides read TGCAGTGCTAGCCCCCTCCGCGGGAGTTACAATGAGCAGTTCTTC. The rearrangement links TRBV20-1 to TRBJ2-1; 7 bases fit TRBD2. The germline V gene has CDR1 DFQATT and CDR2 SNEGSKA (reference sequence). With 3 bases clipped from V and 4 bases from J, the junction kept 9 bases outside the gene matches. The CDR3 totals 15 residues.

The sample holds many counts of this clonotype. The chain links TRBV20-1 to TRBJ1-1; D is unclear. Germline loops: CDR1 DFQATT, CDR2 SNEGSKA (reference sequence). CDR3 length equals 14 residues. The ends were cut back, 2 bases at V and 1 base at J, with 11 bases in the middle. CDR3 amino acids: CSARKDRGNTEAFF. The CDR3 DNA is TGCAGTGCTAGAAAGGACCGGGGGAACACTGAAGCTTTCTTT.

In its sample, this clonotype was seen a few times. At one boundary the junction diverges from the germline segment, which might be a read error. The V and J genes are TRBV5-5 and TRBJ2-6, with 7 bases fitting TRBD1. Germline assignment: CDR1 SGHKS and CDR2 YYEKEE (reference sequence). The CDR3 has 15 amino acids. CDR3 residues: CASSLGGSGANGLTF. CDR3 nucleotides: TGTGCCAGCAGCTTAGGGGGCTCTGGGGCCAACGGCCTGACTTTC. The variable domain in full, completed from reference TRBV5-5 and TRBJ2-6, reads DAGVTQSPTHLIKTRGQQVTLRCSPISGHKSVSWYQQVLGQGPQFIFQYYEKEERGRGNFPDRFSARQFPNYSSELNVNALLLGDSALYLCASSLGGSGANGLTFGAGSRLTVL.

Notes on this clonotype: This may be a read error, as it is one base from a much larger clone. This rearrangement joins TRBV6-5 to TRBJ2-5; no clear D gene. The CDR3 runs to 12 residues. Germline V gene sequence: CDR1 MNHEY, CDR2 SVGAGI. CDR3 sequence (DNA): TGTGTCAGCAGCACGCTTGGGGAGACCCAGTACTTC. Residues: CVSSTLGETQYF.

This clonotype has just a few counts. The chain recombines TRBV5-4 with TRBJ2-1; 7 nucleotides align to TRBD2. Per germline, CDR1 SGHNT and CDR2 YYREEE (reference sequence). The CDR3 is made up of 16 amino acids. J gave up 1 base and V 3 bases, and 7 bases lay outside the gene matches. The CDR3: CASSWGPGGSYNEQFF. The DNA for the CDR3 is TGTGCCAGCAGCTGGGGCCCGGGAGGATCCTACAATGAGCAGTTCTTC.

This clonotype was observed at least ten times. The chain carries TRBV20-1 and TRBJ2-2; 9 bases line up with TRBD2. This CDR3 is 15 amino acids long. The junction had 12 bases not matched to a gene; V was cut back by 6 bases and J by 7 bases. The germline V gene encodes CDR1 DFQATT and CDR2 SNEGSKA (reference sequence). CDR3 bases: TGCAGTGCAACGACGTTAGCGGGAGAGGACGGGGAGCTGTTTTTT. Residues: CSATTLAGEDGELFF.

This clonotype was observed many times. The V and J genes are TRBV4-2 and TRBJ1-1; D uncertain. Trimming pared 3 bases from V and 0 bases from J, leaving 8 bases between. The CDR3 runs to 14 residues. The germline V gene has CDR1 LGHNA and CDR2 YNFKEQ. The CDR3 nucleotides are TGTGCCAGCAGCCACATGACGCTGAACACTGAAGCTTTCTTT. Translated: CASSHMTLNTEAFF.

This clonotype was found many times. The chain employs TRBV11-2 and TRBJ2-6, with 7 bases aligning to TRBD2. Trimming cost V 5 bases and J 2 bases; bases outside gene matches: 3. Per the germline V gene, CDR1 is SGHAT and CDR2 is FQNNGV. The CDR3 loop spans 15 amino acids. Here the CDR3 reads CASSPGGAGANVLTF. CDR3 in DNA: TGTGCCAGCAGCCCTGGGGGGGCTGGGGCCAACGTCCTGACTTTC.

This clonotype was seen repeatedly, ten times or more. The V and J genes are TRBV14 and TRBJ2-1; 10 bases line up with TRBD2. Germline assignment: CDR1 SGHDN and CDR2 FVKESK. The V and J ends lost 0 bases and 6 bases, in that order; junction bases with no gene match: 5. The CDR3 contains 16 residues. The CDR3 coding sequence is TGTGCCAGCAGCCAAGATCGAAGCGGGGGGGCCAATGAGCAGTTCTTC. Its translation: CASSQDRSGGANEQFF.

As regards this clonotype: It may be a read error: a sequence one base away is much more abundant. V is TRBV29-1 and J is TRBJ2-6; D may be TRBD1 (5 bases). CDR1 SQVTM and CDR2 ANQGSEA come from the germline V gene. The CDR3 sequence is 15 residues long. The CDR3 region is CSVGPGDSGANGLTF. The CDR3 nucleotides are TGCAGCGTTGGGCCCGGTGACTCTGGGGCCAACGGCCTGACTTTC.

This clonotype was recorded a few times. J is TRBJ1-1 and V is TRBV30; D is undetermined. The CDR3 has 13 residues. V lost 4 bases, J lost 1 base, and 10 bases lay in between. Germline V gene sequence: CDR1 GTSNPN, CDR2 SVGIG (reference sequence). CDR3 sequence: CAWNGVSNTEAFF. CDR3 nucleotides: TGTGCCTGGAACGGGGTTTCGAACACTGAAGCTTTCTTT.

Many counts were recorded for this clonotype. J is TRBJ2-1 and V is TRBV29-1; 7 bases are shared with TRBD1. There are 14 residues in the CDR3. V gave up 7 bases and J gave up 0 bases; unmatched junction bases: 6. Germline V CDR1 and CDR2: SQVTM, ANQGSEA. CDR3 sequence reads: CSAPGTVSYNEQFF. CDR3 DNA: TGCAGCGCCCCCGGGACAGTCTCCTACAATGAGCAGTTCTTC.